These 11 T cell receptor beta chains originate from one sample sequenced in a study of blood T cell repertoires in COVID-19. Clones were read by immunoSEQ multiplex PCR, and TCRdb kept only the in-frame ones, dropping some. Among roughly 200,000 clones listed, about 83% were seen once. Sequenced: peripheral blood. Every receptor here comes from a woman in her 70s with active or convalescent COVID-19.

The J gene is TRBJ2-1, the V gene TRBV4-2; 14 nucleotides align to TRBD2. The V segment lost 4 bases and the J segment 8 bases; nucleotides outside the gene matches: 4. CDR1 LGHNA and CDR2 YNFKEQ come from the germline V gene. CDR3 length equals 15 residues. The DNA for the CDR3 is TGTGCCAGCAGCCCGGGGACTAGCGGGAGCGATGAGCAGTTCTTC. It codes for CASSPGTSGSDEQFF.

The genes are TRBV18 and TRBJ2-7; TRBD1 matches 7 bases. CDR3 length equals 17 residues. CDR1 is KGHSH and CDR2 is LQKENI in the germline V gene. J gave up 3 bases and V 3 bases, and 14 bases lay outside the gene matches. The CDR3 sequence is CASSPVPPGQPFYEQYF. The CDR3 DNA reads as TGTGCCAGCTCACCCGTACCCCCGGGACAGCCCTTCTACGAGCAGTACTTC.

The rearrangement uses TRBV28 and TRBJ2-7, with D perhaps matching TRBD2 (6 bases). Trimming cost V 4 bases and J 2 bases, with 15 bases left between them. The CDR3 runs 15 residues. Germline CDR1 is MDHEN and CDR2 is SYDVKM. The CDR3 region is CASSSGGPAAYEQYF. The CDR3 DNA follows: TGTGCCAGCAGTTCCGGGGGACCAGCAGCCTACGAGCAGTACTTC. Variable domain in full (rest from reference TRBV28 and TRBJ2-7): DVKVTQSSRYLVKRTGEKVFLECVQDMDHENMFWYRQDPGLGLRLIYFSYDVKMKEKGDIPEGYSVSREKKERFSLILESASTNQTSMYLCASSSGGPAAYEQYFGPGTRLTVT.

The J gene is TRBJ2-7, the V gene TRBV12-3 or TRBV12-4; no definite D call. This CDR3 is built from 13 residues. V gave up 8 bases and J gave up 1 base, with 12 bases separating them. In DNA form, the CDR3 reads TGTGCCAGCGCCCAAGACTCTTCCTACGAGCAGTACTTC. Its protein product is CASAQDSSYEQYF.

The CDR3 sequence: CAISNPSGFYEQYF. The CDR3 DNA sequence: TGTGCCATCAGTAACCCTAGCGGGTTCTACGAGCAGTACTTC. This sequence joins TRBV10-3 and TRBJ2-7, with TRBD2 identical over 8 bases. There are 14 residues in the CDR3. With V trimmed by 5 bases and J by 3 bases, 6 bases remained unmatched. The V gene's germline CDR1 is ENHRY and CDR2 SYGVKD.

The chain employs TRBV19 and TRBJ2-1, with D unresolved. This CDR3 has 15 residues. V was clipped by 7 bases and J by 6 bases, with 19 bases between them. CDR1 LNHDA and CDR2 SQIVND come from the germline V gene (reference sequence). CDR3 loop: CASTQLAGASNEQFF. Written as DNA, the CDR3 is TGTGCCAGTACCCAATTGGCAGGTGCGAGCAATGAGCAGTTCTTC. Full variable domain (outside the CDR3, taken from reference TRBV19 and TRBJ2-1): DGGITQSPKYLFRKEGQNVTLSCEQNLNHDAMYWYRQDPGQGLRLIYYSQIVNDFQKGDIAEGYSVSREKKESFPLTVTSAQKNPTAFYLCASTQLAGASNEQFFGPGTRLTVL.

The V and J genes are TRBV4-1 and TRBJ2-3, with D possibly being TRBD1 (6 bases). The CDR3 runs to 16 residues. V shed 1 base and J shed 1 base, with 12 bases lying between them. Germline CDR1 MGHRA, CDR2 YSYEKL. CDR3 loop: CASSQGRGSGTDTQYF. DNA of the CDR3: TGCGCCAGCAGCCAAGGAAGGGGGAGTGGCACAGATACGCAGTATTTT.

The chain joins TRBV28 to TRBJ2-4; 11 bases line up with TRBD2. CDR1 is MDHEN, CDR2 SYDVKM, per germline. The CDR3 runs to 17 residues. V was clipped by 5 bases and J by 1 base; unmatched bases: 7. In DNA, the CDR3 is TGTGCCAGCAGTCCCTTAGCGGGAGGGAGGGCCAAAAACATTCAGTACTTC. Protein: CASSPLAGGRAKNIQYF. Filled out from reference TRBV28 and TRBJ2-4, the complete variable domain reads DVKVTQSSRYLVKRTGEKVFLECVQDMDHENMFWYRQDPGLGLRLIYFSYDVKMKEKGDIPEGYSVSREKKERFSLILESASTNQTSMYLCASSPLAGGRAKNIQYFGAGTRLSVL.

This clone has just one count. The DNA of the CDR3 is TGTGCCAGCAGTACTTCCTACGAGCAGTACTTC. This codes for CASSTSYEQYF. The rearrangement joins TRBV28 to TRBJ2-7; no firm D call. The V end lost 5 bases, the J end lost 1 base, and 3 bases lay between the germline ends. The germline CDR1 and CDR2 sequences are MDHEN and SYDVKM. This CDR3 contains 11 residues.

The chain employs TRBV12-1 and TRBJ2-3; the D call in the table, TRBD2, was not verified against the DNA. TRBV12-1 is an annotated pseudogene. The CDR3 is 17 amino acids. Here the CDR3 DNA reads TGTGCCAGCAGCTCCTCACGCGGGGTTATACGAGCAGATACGCAGTATTTT. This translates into CASSSSRGVIRADTQYF.

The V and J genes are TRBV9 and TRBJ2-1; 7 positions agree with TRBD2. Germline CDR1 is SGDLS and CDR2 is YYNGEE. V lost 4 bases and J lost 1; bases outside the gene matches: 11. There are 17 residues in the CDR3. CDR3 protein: CASSRFPAGVSYNEQFF. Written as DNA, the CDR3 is TGTGCCAGCAGCCGGTTCCCGGCGGGAGTATCCTACAATGAGCAGTTCTTC.